The 23 T cell receptor beta chains below all came from one sample that was sequenced in a study of cytomegalovirus exposure and HLA in healthy donors (dated 2017 in TCRdb). Receptors were amplified or captured by the immunoSEQ multiplex PCR assay. Sourced from immuneACCESS, this table was stored by TCRdb with only in-frame sequences that have V and J called. A share of the clones is absent; for the studies checked, an unresolved V gene accounts for under half, and the remainder has no known explanation. The sample table contains 200,000 to 250,000 clones; only one count was recorded for over 80% of them. The leading ten clones occupy roughly 13% of the sample. Material for sequencing was PBMCs. Every receptor here comes from a woman aged 25 to 39 in good health and CMV-seropositive.

The chain is built from TRBV19 and TRBJ1-2; TRBD1 is a possible D gene (6 bases). Germline V gene sequence: CDR1 LNHDA, CDR2 SQIVND (reference sequence). Trimming removed 6 bases from V and 3 bases from J, with 17 bases in between. The CDR3 length is 15 residues. The CDR3 sequence is CASRGLGGWHYGYTF. CDR3 DNA: TGTGCCAGTAGGGGTTTGGGGGGCTGGCACTATGGCTACACCTTC.

The rearrangement uses TRBV7-9 and TRBJ1-1; D is ambiguous. Trimming removed 3 bases at V and 1 base at J, with 6 bases between. The germline gives CDR1 SEHNR, CDR2 FQNEAQ (reference sequence). This CDR3 comprises 13 residues. The CDR3 loop reads CASSFHGNTEAFF. In nucleotides, the CDR3 is TGTGCCAGCAGCTTCCACGGGAACACTGAAGCTTTCTTT.

The gene calls are TRBV30 and TRBJ1-1, with TRBD1 as a possible D gene (6 bases). CDR3 length equals 15 residues. In germline, CDR1 is GTSNPN, CDR2 SVGIG (reference sequence). V was pared by 3 bases and J by 0 bases, with 14 bases between. CDR3 region: CAWSAFRDMNTEAFF. The CDR3 DNA is TGTGCCTGGAGCGCCTTTAGGGACATGAACACTGAAGCTTTCTTT.

The rearrangement joins TRBV27 to TRBJ2-1; tentatively, D is TRBD2 (5 bases). Trimming pared 3 bases from V and 8 bases from J, leaving 8 bases between. CDR1 and CDR2 from the germline V gene are MNHEY and SMNVEV (reference sequence). CDR3 length: 12 residues. The CDR3 here is CASSFPGDEQFF. CDR3 in DNA: TGTGCCAGCAGTTTTCCCGGGGATGAGCAGTTCTTC.

This chain links TRBV5-8 with TRBJ2-5; 7 nucleotides match TRBD2. The CDR3 runs 18 residues. V lost 3 bases to trimming and J lost 5 bases; unmatched junction nucleotides: 19. CDR1 is SGHTS, CDR2 YDEGEE, per germline. The CDR3 is CASSSVRREGLRGETQYF. CDR3 in DNA: TGTGCCAGCAGCTCCGTGCGTAGGGAGGGCCTAAGGGGCGAGACCCAGTACTTC.

V gene TRBV5-1 combines with J gene TRBJ1-3, with TRBD1 matching over 10 bases. The CDR3 covers 17 residues. The germline V gene has CDR1 SGHRS and CDR2 YFSETQ. V was pared by 3 bases and J by 0 bases, with 6 bases of the junction left unmatched. The CDR3 spells CASSWAGQGSSGNTIYF. CDR3 sequence (DNA): TGCGCCAGCAGCTGGGCGGGACAGGGGAGCTCTGGAAACACCATATATTTT.

In its sample, this clone was seen a few times. The genes are TRBV10-3 and TRBJ1-2; 7 bases are shared with TRBD1. CDR1 is ENHRY and CDR2 is SYGVKD in the germline V gene. The trim removed 3 bases at V and 5 bases at J, leaving 3 bases unmatched. The CDR3 is 13 residues long. The CDR3 bases are TGTGCCATCAGTGAAGGGACAGAATATGGCTACACCTTC. As protein: CAISEGTEYGYTF.

V usage is TRBV6-6 and J usage is TRBJ2-7, with 8 bases lining up with TRBD1. The CDR3 loop spans 15 amino acids. The V segment lost 8 bases and the J segment 1 base; nucleotides outside the gene matches: 10. CDR1 and CDR2 from the germline V gene are MNHNY and SVGAGI (reference sequence). CDR3 loop: CASVRGQGPSYEQYF. CDR3 nucleotides: TGTGCCAGCGTCCGAGGACAGGGTCCATCCTACGAGCAGTACTTC.

The chain joins TRBV7-2 to TRBJ2-1; 11 bases fit TRBD1. The CDR3 contains 19 residues. The junction had 14 bases not matched to a gene; V was cut back by 1 base and J by 6 bases. Germline V lookup: CDR1 SGHTA, CDR2 FQGNSA. CDR3 amino acids: CASSLVAPVGTGGLNEQFF. CDR3 DNA: TGTGCCAGCAGCTTAGTAGCCCCGGTCGGGACAGGGGGTCTCAATGAGCAGTTCTTC.

A few counts support this clone. The rearrangement joins TRBV5-6 to TRBJ2-4, with TRBD2 identical over 7 bases. Germline values: CDR1 SGHDT, CDR2 YYEEEE. This CDR3 contains 13 residues. The junction had 4 bases not matched to a gene; V was cut back by 7 bases and J by 3 bases. The CDR3 nucleotides are TGTGCCAGCCCGTCGGGGGGCAAAAACATTCAGTACTTC. This sequence encodes CASPSGGKNIQYF.

The chain is built from TRBV5-1 and TRBJ2-7, with D tentatively TRBD1 or TRBD2 (6 bases each). CDR1 and CDR2 from the germline V gene are SGHRS and YFSETQ. CDR3 length: 14 amino acids. V lost 3 bases and J 2 bases, leaving 12 bases between the germline ends. CDR3 sequence (DNA): TGCGCCAGCAGCTCTCGCGGGACAACCTACGAGCAGTACTTC. Translation: CASSSRGTTYEQYF.

This clone has only one observation. The chain has TRBV11-2 and TRBJ1-2, with D perhaps matching TRBD1 (5 bases). Germline V gives CDR1 SGHAT, CDR2 FQNNGV. V dropped 5 bases and J dropped 4 bases, with 17 bases sitting between them. The CDR3 has 15 residues. CDR3 bases: TGTGCCAGCAGCCCTTTAGGGACCGATGGCTATGGCTACACCTTC. Its protein product is CASSPLGTDGYGYTF.

The rearrangement uses TRBV13 and TRBJ1-3, with TRBD1 as a possible D gene (6 bases). The CDR3 runs to 15 residues. V was cut by 5 bases and J by 3 bases, with 14 bases left in between. Germline V lookup: CDR1 PRHDT, CDR2 FYEKMQ (reference sequence). CDR3 bases: TGTGCCAGCAGCCAAGGGGGGAGCGGTGGAAACACCATATATTTT. It is translated as CASSQGGSGGNTIYF. The entire variable domain, with the rest obtained from reference TRBV13 and TRBJ1-3, is as follows: AAGVIQSPRHLIKEKRETATLKCYPIPRHDTVYWYQQGPGQDPQFLISFYEKMQSDKGSIPDRFSAQQFSDYHSELNMSSLELGDSALYFCASSQGGSGGNTIYFGEGSWLTVV.

The chain couples TRBV5-1 to TRBJ1-1; TRBD1 matches at 7 bases. The CDR3 contains 14 residues. Germline loops: CDR1 SGHRS, CDR2 YFSETQ. The J segment lost 2 bases and the V segment lost 3 bases, leaving 4 bases of the junction unmatched. This CDR3 reads CASSWDSGNTEAFF. The CDR3 bases are TGCGCCAGCAGCTGGGACAGTGGAAACACTGAAGCTTTCTTT. Based on the CDR3 plus reference TRBV5-1 and TRBJ1-1, the full variable domain is KAGVTQTPRYLIKTRGQQVTLSCSPISGHRSVSWYQQTPGQGLQFLFEYFSETQRNKGNFPGRFSGRQFSNSRSEMNVSTLELGDSALYLCASSWDSGNTEAFFGQGTRLTVV.

The V call is TRBV28, the J call TRBJ1-1; D remains unclear. V gave up 5 bases and J gave up 1 base, with 8 bases separating them. The CDR3 contains 13 residues. Germline CDR1 reads MDHEN; CDR2 reads SYDVKM. The CDR3 coding sequence is TGTGCCAGCAGTCTCATACGGAACACTGAAGCTTTCTTT. Its translation: CASSLIRNTEAFF.

As DNA, the CDR3 is TGTGCCATCCCCGGGACTAGCGGGGTCGGACCCACAGATACGCAGTATTTT. Translation gives CAIPGTSGVGPTDTQYF. The chain has TRBV2 and TRBJ2-3, with 13 bases lining up with TRBD2. Germline CDR1 is SNHLY and CDR2 is FYNNEI. Germline trimming cut 10 bases from V and 2 bases from J; bases unmatched to any gene: 12. The CDR3 extends over 17 amino acids. Complete variable domain (other parts from reference TRBV2 and TRBJ2-3): EPEVTQTPSHQVTQMGQEVILRCVPISNHLYFYWYRQILGQKVEFLVSFYNNEISEKSEIFDDQFSVERPDGSNFTLKIRSTKLEDSAMYFCAIPGTSGVGPTDTQYFGPGTRLTVL.

The chain employs TRBV5-1 and TRBJ2-5; the D gene is possibly TRBD2 (6 bases). CDR3 length: 13 amino acids. Trimming stripped 0 bases from V and 5 bases from J, with 8 bases between. Germline assignment: CDR1 SGHRS and CDR2 YFSETQ. This chain's CDR3 is CASSLEAGETQYF. Here the CDR3 DNA reads TGCGCCAGCAGCTTGGAGGCGGGGGAGACCCAGTACTTC. The entire variable domain, with the rest obtained from reference TRBV5-1 and TRBJ2-5, is as follows: KAGVTQTPRYLIKTRGQQVTLSCSPISGHRSVSWYQQTPGQGLQFLFEYFSETQRNKGNFPGRFSGRQFSNSRSEMNVSTLELGDSALYLCASSLEAGETQYFGPGTRLLVL.

The rearrangement joins TRBV10-1 to TRBJ2-1, with TRBD2 matching 9 bases. The CDR3 sequence is 14 residues long. V shed 5 bases and J 10 bases; nucleotides not matched to a gene: 9. From germline, CDR1 is WNHNN and CDR2 SYGVQD (reference sequence). The CDR3 sequence is CASSRVAGDREQFF. The CDR3 bases are TGCGCCAGCAGTCGAGTAGCGGGAGACAGGGAGCAGTTCTTC.

This clone was recorded once. The chain is built from TRBV9 and TRBJ1-5; D may be TRBD1 (6 bases). Trimming pared 3 bases from V and 3 bases from J, leaving 13 bases between. The CDR3 spans 15 residues. Germline CDR1 SGDLS, CDR2 YYNGEE. The CDR3 spells CASSGGQSFNQPQHF. In DNA, the CDR3 is TGTGCCAGCAGCGGCGGACAGAGTTTCAATCAGCCCCAGCATTTT.

The V and J genes are TRBV18 and TRBJ2-5, with D perhaps given as TRBD1 or TRBD2 (5 bases each). Trimming took off 2 bases at V and 7 bases at J, with 5 bases between the two ends. Germline-derived CDR1 and CDR2 are KGHSH and LQKENI. CDR3 length: 11 residues. DNA for the CDR3: TGTGCCAGCTCACCAGGGGGGACCCAGTACTTC. It translates to CASSPGGTQYF. The full variable domain, with the rest looked up from reference TRBV18 and TRBJ2-5, is NAGVMQNPRHLVRRRGQEARLRCSPMKGHSHVYWYRQLPEEGLKFMVYLQKENIIDESGMPKERFSAEFPKEGPSILRIQQVVRGDSAAYFCASSPGGTQYFGPGTRLLVL.

This clone was counted only a few times. J is TRBJ1-1 and V is TRBV6-5, with a tentative D call TRBD1 (6 bases). This CDR3 is built from 12 residues. V was clipped by 6 bases and J by 5 bases, with 10 bases between them. Germline V gene data show CDR1 as MNHEY and CDR2 as SVGAGI. The CDR3 region has the DNA TGTGCCAGCAGCAACAGGGATACTGAAGCTTTCTTT. This encodes CASSNRDTEAFF.

This chain links TRBV6-5 with TRBJ1-2, with TRBD1 identical over 7 bases. CDR1 is MNHEY, CDR2 SVGAGI, per germline. The junction had 3 bases not matched to a gene; V was cut back by 8 bases and J by 3 bases. The CDR3 is 12 amino acids. The CDR3: CASRTGDYGYTF. The CDR3 coding sequence is TGTGCCAGCCGAACAGGGGACTATGGCTACACCTTC.

The chain couples TRBV15 to TRBJ1-1, with 9 bases aligning to TRBD1. The junction had 5 bases not matched to a gene; V was cut back by 3 bases and J by 6 bases. This CDR3 has 14 amino acids. Germline CDR1 is LNHNV and CDR2 is YYDKDF (reference sequence). The CDR3 region is CATSRDRGVSEAFF. In nucleotides, the CDR3 is TGTGCCACCAGCAGGGACAGGGGAGTCTCTGAAGCTTTCTTT.